The 18 T cell receptor beta chains below were found in one sample sequenced in a study of T-cell memory formation after mild COVID-19. TCRdb fed the 5' RACE reads into MiXCR, producing one record per CDR3 protein. The data show approximately 500,000 distinct CDR3 sequences, approximately 23% seen once. The source material was PBMCs or a T cell subset sorted from them (not recorded which). The receptors come from an adult woman who had mild COVID-19 (a few samples of this study predate the infection). Cell type and time point are not known.

This clonotype has a handful of counts. This sequence joins TRBV12-3 or TRBV12-4 and TRBJ2-2; 7 bases match TRBD2. V lost 5 bases, J lost 6 bases, and 12 bases stayed unmatched. This CDR3 spans 16 amino acids. The CDR3 here is CASSPLIGGRPGELFF. The CDR3 DNA sequence: TGTGCCAGCAGTCCGCTCATCGGGGGGAGGCCCGGGGAGCTGTTTTTT.

CDR3 sequence: CASIQGNRAEAFF. CDR3 in DNA: TGTGCCAGCATTCAGGGTAACAGGGCTGAAGCTTTCTTT. This sequence joins TRBV2 and TRBJ1-1; tentatively, D is TRBD1 (6 bases). The CDR3 covers 13 residues. Per the germline V gene, CDR1 is SNHLY and CDR2 is FYNNEI. Trimming took off 7 bases at V and 6 bases at J, with 15 bases between the two ends.

The sample holds a few counts of this clonotype. This CDR3 reads CASSLQRGGSGRREEQYF. For the CDR3, the DNA is TGTGCCAGCAGCTTACAGCGGGGGGGTTCGGGTCGGAGAGAGGAGCAGTACTTC. V gene TRBV7-8 combines with J gene TRBJ2-7; 10 bases are a match to TRBD2. The trim removed 2 bases at V and 7 bases at J, leaving 17 bases unmatched. CDR1 is SGHVS and CDR2 is FQNEAQ in the germline V gene. This CDR3 is 18 amino acids long.

There are a few counts of this clonotype. The chain carries TRBV7-2 and TRBJ1-2, with TRBD1 identical over 7 bases. This CDR3 has 15 amino acids. From germline, CDR1 is SGHTA and CDR2 FQGNSA. Germline trimming cut 2 bases from V and 5 bases from J; bases unmatched to any gene: 8. CDR3 sequence reads: CASSLQGVSMYGYTF. The CDR3 DNA sequence: TGTGCCAGCAGCTTACAGGGGGTGAGCATGTATGGCTACACCTTC. Drawing the rest from reference TRBV7-2 and TRBJ1-2, the complete variable domain is GAGVSQSPSNKVTEKGKDVELRCDPISGHTALYWYRQSLGQGLEFLIYFQGNSAPDKSGLPSDRFSAERTGGSVSTLTIQRTQQEDSAVYLCASSLQGVSMYGYTFGSGTRLTVV.

This clonotype was observed a few times. J is TRBJ2-2 and V is TRBV7-9; D unclear. The CDR3 has 15 amino acids. Trimming shortened V by 5 bases and J by 0 bases, and 10 bases separated the two germline ends. Germline values: CDR1 SEHNR, CDR2 FQNEAQ (reference sequence). The CDR3 sequence is CASSPWTANTGELFF. The CDR3 DNA reads as TGTGCCAGCAGCCCTTGGACGGCGAACACCGGGGAGCTGTTTTTT.

This clonotype occurred a few times. V usage is TRBV3-1 and J usage is TRBJ2-7, with 12 bases identical to TRBD2. The CDR3 has 17 residues. Germline lookup yields CDR1 LGHDT and CDR2 YNNKEL (reference sequence). Trimming at V came to 0 bases and at J to 4 bases, leaving 7 bases not matched to a gene. The CDR3 is CASSQDRLAGDVYEQYF. CDR3 nucleotide sequence: TGTGCCAGCAGCCAAGATCGACTAGCGGGAGACGTTTACGAGCAGTACTTC.

The J gene is TRBJ2-1, the V gene TRBV15; no clear D. Germline-derived CDR1 and CDR2 are LNHNV and YYDKDF (reference sequence). V was cut by 0 bases and J by 4 bases, with 10 bases left in between. This CDR3 has 15 residues. CDR3 DNA sequence: TGTGCCACCAGCAGAGATAGGGTTCCGTACAATGAGCAGTTCTTC. Protein sequence: CATSRDRVPYNEQFF.

The V and J genes are TRBV5-1 and TRBJ1-6; D perhaps matches TRBD1 (6 bases). In germline, CDR1 is SGHRS, CDR2 YFSETQ. This CDR3 region has 14 residues. V was shortened by 7 bases and J by 6 bases, with 14 bases between the two germline ends. The CDR3 nucleotides are TGCGCCAGCGCGTCAGGGGTTTTTAATTCACCCCTCCACTTT. Amino acids: CASASGVFNSPLHF.

This clonotype occurred a few times. The J gene is TRBJ2-2, the V gene TRBV7-6, with D unclear. CDR1 is SGHVS, CDR2 FNYEAQ, per germline. The CDR3 sequence is 13 residues long. Trimming removed 2 bases from V and 5 bases from J, with 6 bases in between. This chain's CDR3 is CASSLQPTGELFF. As DNA, the CDR3 is TGTGCCAGCAGCTTACAGCCGACCGGGGAGCTGTTTTTT.

This clonotype was recorded many times. V usage is TRBV7-2 and J usage is TRBJ2-1; 11 nucleotides match TRBD2. CDR3 length equals 15 residues. Germline values: CDR1 SGHTA, CDR2 FQGNSA. V was pared by 6 bases and J by 2 bases, with 3 bases of the junction left unmatched. In DNA, the CDR3 is TGTGCCAGCAGACGACTAGCGGGAACCTACAATGAGCAGTTCTTC. It codes for CASRRLAGTYNEQFF.

V and J are TRBV27 and TRBJ2-1, with 7 bases that match TRBD2. This CDR3 is built from 14 residues. Trimming removed 10 bases from V and 6 bases from J; junction bases left unmatched: 12. Per germline, CDR1 MNHEY and CDR2 SMNVEV (reference sequence). CDR3 coding DNA: TGTGCCACCCAGCGGGAATCGAGGGTCAATGAGCAGTTCTTC. Amino acid sequence: CATQRESRVNEQFF.

There are many counts of this clonotype. V is TRBV12-3 or TRBV12-4 and J is TRBJ2-7; the match to TRBD1 covers 9 bases. With V trimmed by 2 bases and J by 6 bases, 11 bases remained unmatched. There are 16 residues in the CDR3. CDR3 in amino acids: CASSLFGTGFGGEQYF. In DNA form, the CDR3 reads TGTGCCAGCAGTTTATTCGGGACAGGGTTCGGGGGCGAGCAGTACTTC.

This clonotype was seen more than once but under ten times. The chain combines TRBV7-9 with TRBJ1-6; D remains unclear. The V end lost 4 bases, the J end lost 7 bases, and 5 bases lay between the germline ends. Germline V gene data show CDR1 as SEHNR and CDR2 as FQNEAQ (reference sequence). The CDR3 runs 12 residues. CDR3 sequence: CASSSSNSPLHF. The CDR3 coding sequence is TGTGCCAGCAGCTCCTCCAATTCACCCCTCCACTTT.

The sample holds many counts of this clonotype. V usage is TRBV7-3 and J usage is TRBJ2-7; 9 nucleotides align to TRBD2. The CDR3 runs to 14 residues. Germline-derived CDR1 and CDR2 are SGHTA and FQGTGA. Losses at the gene ends were 5 bases for V and 2 bases for J; bases not matched to a gene: 4. The CDR3 region is CASSPSGGPYEQYF. The DNA of the CDR3 is TGTGCCAGCAGCCCCAGCGGGGGGCCCTACGAGCAGTACTTC. The entire variable domain, with the rest obtained from reference TRBV7-3 and TRBJ2-7, is as follows: GAGVSQTPSNKVTEKGKYVELRCDPISGHTALYWYRQSLGQGPEFLIYFQGTGAADDSGLPNDRFFAVRPEGSVSTLKIQRTERGDSAVYLCASSPSGGPYEQYFGPGTRLTVT.

The chain employs TRBV20-1 and TRBJ2-3, with D uncertain. CDR3 size: 16 residues. Trimming stripped 0 bases from V and 0 bases from J, with 13 bases between. Germline CDR1 and CDR2: DFQATT and SNEGSKA (reference sequence). The CDR3 reads CSARDRRAYSTDTQYF. Written as DNA, the CDR3 is TGCAGTGCTAGAGATCGACGGGCCTATAGCACAGATACGCAGTATTTT.

The chain has TRBV7-2 and TRBJ2-1, with TRBD1 matching 8 bases. The trim removed 5 bases at V and 0 bases at J, leaving 9 bases unmatched. The CDR3 totals 17 residues. CDR1 is SGHTA, CDR2 FQGNSA, per germline. CDR3 residues: CASSLRQGPSSYNEQFF. CDR3 DNA sequence: TGTGCCAGCAGCCTCCGACAGGGGCCAAGCTCCTACAATGAGCAGTTCTTC.

This clonotype has just a few counts. The chain recombines TRBV19 with TRBJ2-7; 7 positions agree with TRBD1. J gave up 2 bases and V 4 bases, and 5 bases lay outside the gene matches. The CDR3 loop spans 14 amino acids. Germline V gives CDR1 LNHDA, CDR2 SQIVND (reference sequence). CDR3: CASSTGQATYEQYF. The DNA for the CDR3 is TGTGCCAGTAGTACAGGACAGGCGACCTACGAGCAGTACTTC.

The chain joins TRBV4-3 to TRBJ2-1; D gene ambiguous. This CDR3 contains 14 residues. The germline V and J ends were trimmed by 0 bases and 9 bases, with 12 bases remaining between them. Germline assignment: CDR1 LGHNA and CDR2 YSLEER. CDR3 loop: CASSQDLETAEQFF. The CDR3 coding sequence is TGCGCCAGCAGCCAAGATCTGGAGACCGCTGAGCAGTTCTTC.